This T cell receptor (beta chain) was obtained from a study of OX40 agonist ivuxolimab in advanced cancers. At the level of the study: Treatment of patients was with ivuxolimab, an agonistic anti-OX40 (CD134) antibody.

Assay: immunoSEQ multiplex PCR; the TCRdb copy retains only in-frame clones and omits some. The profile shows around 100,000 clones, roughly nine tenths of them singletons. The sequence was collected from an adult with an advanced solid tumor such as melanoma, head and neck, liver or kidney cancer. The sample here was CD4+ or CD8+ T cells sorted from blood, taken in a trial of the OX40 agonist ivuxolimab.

CDR3 loop: CASGPAGAAYEQYF. The CDR3, as DNA: TGTGCCAGCGGCCCTGCAGGTGCCGCCTACGAGCAGTACTTC. The chain has TRBV5-4 and TRBJ2-5; no definite D call. The DNA end is a closer match to TRBJ2-7, so the J assignment may be wrong. This CDR3 region has 14 residues. The germline V gene encodes CDR1 SGHNT and CDR2 YYREEE (reference sequence).